The entry below gives a single TCR beta chain sequence along with its context. Germline trimming cut 6 bases from V and 5 bases from J; bases unmatched to any gene: 9. This CDR3 has 14 amino acids. Germline CDR1 reads MNHEY; CDR2 reads SVGAGI. This entry belongs to a study of blood T cell repertoires in COVID-19. Seattle's enrolled individuals joined amid active infection and were then monitored longitudinally. The repertoire was sequenced with immunoSEQ multiplex PCR; TCRdb's copy has only in-frame clones and lacks some. This sample has approximately 110,000 clones; about 74% occur once, and the top ten carry 4.5% to 6%.

The sequenced sample was peripheral blood. The chain combines TRBV6-5 with TRBJ2-7; TRBD2 aligns across 8 bases. This TCR derives from a man older than 75 with COVID-19, enrolled during active disease. For the CDR3, the DNA is TGTGCCAGCAGGAACGGACTAGCTTCCAACGAGCAGTACTTC. Residues: CASRNGLASNEQYF.